A selection of T cell receptor beta chains follows, all from one sample in a study of post-analysis software for immune sequencing data. TCRdb redid the calling of the PCR reads with MiXCR, one entry per CDR3 protein. The repertoire consists of around 770,000 distinct CDR3 sequences, with approximately 44% occurring once and the leading ten covering roughly 4.9%. Sequencing input: blood. These receptor sequences come from a girl aged 5 to 17 with multiple sclerosis. Both conserved end residues are part of each CDR3. A D gene is named only where the DNA matches it firmly. Size is stated for part of the rows, as once, few or many counts, or as a class when the clone is expanded.

J gene | V gene | clone size | D gene | CDR3 DNA | CDR3 protein
TRBJ2-3 | TRBV7-9 | - | - | TGTGCCAGCAGCTTAAGTTTCGGGGGTGATGTGGATACGCAGTATTTT | CASSLSFGGDVDTQYF
TRBJ2-1 | TRBV20-1 | - | TRBD2 | TGCAGTGCTAGAGATCTTGCGGGAGGGCGACGTGGGCCCAATGAGCAGTTCTTC | CSARDLAGGRRGPNEQFF
TRBJ2-4 | TRBV30 | - | TRBD2 | TGTGCCTGTTCGACCCGGACTAGCGGGGAGCAGTACTTC | CACSTRTSGEQYF
TRBJ2-3 | TRBV12-3/TRBV12-4 | - | TRBD1 | TGTGCCAGCAGTTGGGACAGGGGGGATACGCAGTATTTT | CASSWDRGDTQYF
TRBJ2-1 | TRBV2 | many | TRBD2 | TGTGCCAGCAGCTTTTCGGGGCTAGCGGGAGTCTACAATGAGCAGTTCTTC | CASSFSGLAGVYNEQFF
TRBJ2-1 | TRBV20-1 | - | TRBD2 | TGCAGTGTTGGAGGGAGGGCTTGGGAGCAGTTCTTC | CSVGGRAWEQFF
TRBJ2-4 | TRBV2 | - | - | TGTGCCAGCCTCGAGTGGAGGGGGGGTCCAGAAAACATTCAGTACTTC | CASLEWRGGPENIQYF
TRBJ2-1 | TRBV6-1 | - | - | TGTGCCAGCAGTGAAGCGCTTCTGCGGGTGGACAATGAGCAGTTCTTC | CASSEALLRVDNEQFF
TRBJ2-3 | TRBV5-1 | - | - | TGCGCCAGCAGCGTCCGGAGGGCCGATACGCGGTATTTT | CASSVRRADTRYF
TRBJ2-7 | TRBV12-3/TRBV12-4 | once | TRBD2 | TGTGCCAGCAGTATGAGGACTAGCGAAGACTACGAGCAGTACTTC | CASSMRTSEDYEQYF
TRBJ2-1 | TRBV7-8 | - | TRBD2 | TGTGCCAGCAGCTTAGTTAGCGGGAGGGCCAGCGCGACCCAGTTCTTC | CASSLVSGRASATQFF
TRBJ2-3 | TRBV6-6 | - | TRBD2 | TGTGCCAGTGGGAGGGCCACAGATACGCAGTATTTT | CASGRATDTQYF
TRBJ2-7 | TRBV28 | few | - | TGTGCCAGCAGTCCCGACGGTGTTTCCGACGAGCAGTACTTC | CASSPDGVSDEQYF
TRBJ2-7 | TRBV27 | few | - | TGTGCCAGCAGTTTACCCGGAGACGAGCAGTACTTC | CASSLPGDEQYF
TRBJ1-2 | TRBV12-3/TRBV12-4 | - | - | TGTGCCAGCAGCCGCGCACAGAAAGCTAACTATGGCTACACCTTC | CASSRAQKANYGYTF
TRBJ2-1 | TRBV15 | few | TRBD2 | TGTGCCACCAGCAGGTCCCTGGCGGGGGGCTCCTACAATGAGCAGTTCTTC | CATSRSLAGGSYNEQFF
TRBJ2-1 | TRBV29-1 | few | - | TGCAGCGCTACAACCTGGGAGCCTGGCAATGAGCAGTTCTTC | CSATTWEPGNEQFF
TRBJ2-1 | TRBV5-6 | - | - | TGTGCCAGCAGCCATTACGGCAATGAGCAGTTCTTC | CASSHYGNEQFF
TRBJ2-5 | TRBV7-9 | - | - | TGTGCCAGCAAGGAGGGGGGCCGGGAGACCCAGTACTTC | CASKEGGRETQYF